This paragraph reports one TCR beta chain. The sample comes from a study of blood T cell repertoires in COVID-19. Study summary: Samples representing acute and convalescent COVID-19 were sourced from the United States, Italy and Spain. PBMCs, B-cell-depleted T cells, or T cells provided the cDNA or gDNA that made up the material.

In the original workflow: Researchers report that nucleated cell counts were estimated from reference gene primer amplification. The data were produced by immunoSEQ multiplex PCR, yet TCRdb's version contains in-frame clones alone and is incomplete. D and trimming were read from the DNA, whereas the V and J calls and clone size are those reported in that table. The data hold around 130,000 clones, with about 87% observed a single time. The CDR3 is made up of 15 amino acids. Germline V gives CDR1 LNHDA, CDR2 SQIVND (reference sequence). The V gene lost 3 bases and the J gene lost 6 bases, with 15 bases spanning the gap.

The chain links TRBV19 to TRBJ2-1, with a weak D call TRBD1 (6 bases). The receptor's source is a woman aged 60-75 years with acute or convalescent COVID-19. The sample taken for sequencing was peripheral blood. CDR3: CASSMPRGVGNEQFF. The CDR3 coding sequence is TGTGCCAGTAGTATGCCCAGGGGAGTAGGCAATGAGCAGTTCTTC.